These T cell receptor beta chains were read from a single sample in a study of OX40 agonist ivuxolimab in advanced cancers. TCRdb's copy holds only in-frame clones and misses some; the assay was immunoSEQ multiplex PCR. The data contain around 74,000 clones, approximately 85% of them singletons. Sequences were derived from CD4+ or CD8+ T cells sorted from blood, sampled in a trial of the OX40 agonist ivuxolimab. These receptors were collected from an adult with an advanced solid tumor such as melanoma, head and neck, liver or kidney cancer. The CDR3 runs from the conserved cysteine through the conserved F or W. The order of the fields is clone size, J gene, V gene, CDR3 length, D gene, CDR3 DNA, CDR3 protein. D genes are given only for firm matches. Rows may omit the clone size; those that give it use once, few, many or a size class.

clone_size: once
j_call: TRBJ1-4
v_call: TRBV25-1
cdr3_length: 13
d_call: .
cdr3_nt: TGTGCCAGCAGACGGGGGGCTGATGAAAAACTGTTTTTT
cdr3_aa: CASRRGADEKLFF

clone_size: .
j_call: TRBJ1-1
v_call: TRBV7-9
cdr3_length: 15
d_call: .
cdr3_nt: TGTGCCAGCAGCTTAGTCGGTGGGGGTGAGACTGAAGCTTTCTTT
cdr3_aa: CASSLVGGGETEAFF

clone_size: .
j_call: TRBJ2-3
v_call: TRBV18
cdr3_length: 16
d_call: .
cdr3_nt: TGTGCCAGCTCACCAAACCGACCGGACGGCACAGATACGCAGTATTTT
cdr3_aa: CASSPNRPDGTDTQYF

clone_size: .
j_call: TRBJ2-3
v_call: TRBV11-1
cdr3_length: 12
d_call: .
cdr3_nt: TGTGCCAGCAGCCTAAGCACAGATACGCAGTATTTT
cdr3_aa: CASSLSTDTQYF

clone_size: few
j_call: TRBJ1-1
v_call: TRBV9
cdr3_length: 14
d_call: .
cdr3_nt: TGTGCCAGCAACCCTGGAGGGTGGAACACTGAAGCTTTCTTT
cdr3_aa: CASNPGGWNTEAFF

clone_size: .
j_call: TRBJ1-6
v_call: TRBV19
cdr3_length: 14
d_call: .
cdr3_nt: TGTGCCAGTAGTATTTTTGGTTTGAATTCACCCCTCCACTTT
cdr3_aa: CASSIFGLNSPLHF

clone_size: .
j_call: TRBJ1-4
v_call: TRBV18
cdr3_length: 15
d_call: .
cdr3_nt: TGTGCCAGCTCACCGGCGCACGGCCCAAATGAAAAACTGTTTTTT
cdr3_aa: CASSPAHGPNEKLFF

clone_size: .
j_call: TRBJ2-1
v_call: TRBV6-6
cdr3_length: 14
d_call: .
cdr3_nt: TGTGCCAGCAGTTACTCTATAGGGAACAATGAGCAGTTCTTC
cdr3_aa: CASSYSIGNNEQFF

clone_size: .
j_call: TRBJ2-2
v_call: TRBV5-1
cdr3_length: 16
d_call: .
cdr3_nt: TGCGCCAGCAGCTTGGAACCAAGCCCGAACACCGGGGAGCTGTTTTTT
cdr3_aa: CASSLEPSPNTGELFF

clone_size: .
j_call: TRBJ2-7
v_call: TRBV30
cdr3_length: 13
d_call: TRBD1
cdr3_nt: TGTGCCTGGAGGCGACAGGGCTCCTACGAGCAGTACTTC
cdr3_aa: CAWRRQGSYEQYF

clone_size: .
j_call: TRBJ2-5
v_call: TRBV18
cdr3_length: 18
d_call: .
cdr3_nt: TGTGCCAGCTCACGAATTGGGTCGGGGAACGGGTACCAAGAGACCCAGTACTTC
cdr3_aa: CASSRIGSGNGYQETQYF

clone_size: .
j_call: TRBJ1-5
v_call: TRBV15
cdr3_length: 15
d_call: TRBD1
cdr3_nt: TGTGCCACCAGCCCGGGACAGGGGAGCAATCAGCCCCAGCATTTT
cdr3_aa: CATSPGQGSNQPQHF

clone_size: .
j_call: TRBJ1-2
v_call: TRBV12-5
cdr3_length: 13
d_call: .
cdr3_nt: TGTGCTAGTGGTTATCAGGGGAGGGGTGGCTACACCTTC
cdr3_aa: CASGYQGRGGYTF

clone_size: .
j_call: TRBJ2-2
v_call: TRBV4-3
cdr3_length: 16
d_call: .
cdr3_nt: TGCGCCAGCAGCCAAGATCCAGGGGCGAACACCGGGGAGCTGTTTTTT
cdr3_aa: CASSQDPGANTGELFF

clone_size: once
j_call: TRBJ1-4
v_call: TRBV6-5
cdr3_length: 15
d_call: .
cdr3_nt: TGTGCCAGCAAGGAGGGTATCGGAGTACGGGAAAAACTGTTTTTT
cdr3_aa: CASKEGIGVREKLFF

clone_size: few
j_call: TRBJ2-3
v_call: TRBV7-6
cdr3_length: 15
d_call: TRBD2
cdr3_nt: TGTGCCAGCAGCCGAAGCGGGGGGGCCGTAGATACGCAGTATTTT
cdr3_aa: CASSRSGGAVDTQYF

clone_size: few
j_call: TRBJ2-1
v_call: TRBV6-5
cdr3_length: 16
d_call: TRBD2
cdr3_nt: TGTGCCAGCAGTTTCCGACTAGCGGGGGCCCACTATGAGCAGTTCTTC
cdr3_aa: CASSFRLAGAHYEQFF

clone_size: .
j_call: TRBJ2-2
v_call: TRBV6-1
cdr3_length: 14
d_call: TRBD2
cdr3_nt: TGTGCCAGCAGTGGACTAGCGGGGGCCGGGGAGCTGTTTTTT
cdr3_aa: CASSGLAGAGELFF

clone_size: .
j_call: TRBJ2-5
v_call: TRBV30
cdr3_length: 13
d_call: .
cdr3_nt: TGTGCCTGGAGTGGAAACTTCCAAGAGACCCAGTACTTC
cdr3_aa: CAWSGNFQETQYF

clone_size: .
j_call: TRBJ1-4
v_call: TRBV7-2
cdr3_length: 14
d_call: TRBD1
cdr3_nt: TGTGCCAGCCTGAACAGGGGGGAGGGTGAAAAACTGTTTTTT
cdr3_aa: CASLNRGEGEKLFF

clone_size: .
j_call: TRBJ2-7
v_call: TRBV4-2
cdr3_length: 16
d_call: TRBD2
cdr3_nt: TGTGCCAGCAGCTTGGTTGGCCTAGCGGGGTCCTACGAGCAGTACTTC
cdr3_aa: CASSLVGLAGSYEQYF

clone_size: .
j_call: TRBJ1-5
v_call: TRBV7-3
cdr3_length: 13
d_call: .
cdr3_nt: TGTGCCAGCAGCTTAGGCAGTGAGTGGCCCCAGCATTTT
cdr3_aa: CASSLGSEWPQHF

clone_size: .
j_call: TRBJ1-1
v_call: TRBV7-2
cdr3_length: 14
d_call: .
cdr3_nt: TGTGCCAGCAGCCGCGACAGACAGAACACTGAAGCTTTCTTT
cdr3_aa: CASSRDRQNTEAFF

clone_size: .
j_call: TRBJ1-2
v_call: TRBV4-2
cdr3_length: 15
d_call: .
cdr3_nt: TGTGCCAGCAGCCAAGCTCAGGGGCAGGGTGATGGCTACACCTTC
cdr3_aa: CASSQAQGQGDGYTF

clone_size: .
j_call: TRBJ2-5
v_call: TRBV7-2
cdr3_length: 13
d_call: .
cdr3_nt: TGTGCCAGCACCCCAGACATCCAAGAGACCCAGTACTTC
cdr3_aa: CASTPDIQETQYF

clone_size: .
j_call: TRBJ2-3
v_call: TRBV5-1
cdr3_length: 15
d_call: .
cdr3_nt: TGCGCCAGCAGCTTGGGGGGGGCCCTCACAGATACGCAGTATTTT
cdr3_aa: CASSLGGALTDTQYF

clone_size: .
j_call: TRBJ1-2
v_call: TRBV6-1
cdr3_length: 13
d_call: TRBD1
cdr3_nt: TGTGCCAGCATCGGGACAGATTTCTATGGCTACACCTTC
cdr3_aa: CASIGTDFYGYTF

clone_size: .
j_call: TRBJ2-1
v_call: TRBV29-1
cdr3_length: 13
d_call: .
cdr3_nt: TGCAGCGTTGGACTGGGTGTTTACAATGAGCAGTTCTTC
cdr3_aa: CSVGLGVYNEQFF

clone_size: .
j_call: TRBJ2-1
v_call: TRBV29-1
cdr3_length: 13
d_call: .
cdr3_nt: TGCAGCGTTGACCAGGACTGGAACAATGAGCAGTTCTTC
cdr3_aa: CSVDQDWNNEQFF

clone_size: .
j_call: TRBJ1-5
v_call: TRBV6-6
cdr3_length: 15
d_call: TRBD1
cdr3_nt: TGTGCCAGCAGTTACTCAGGGACAGGGAATCAGCCCCAGCATTTT
cdr3_aa: CASSYSGTGNQPQHF

clone_size: few
j_call: TRBJ2-3
v_call: TRBV19
cdr3_length: 16
d_call: .
cdr3_nt: TGTGCCAGTAGTATTCGGGGGCCGCCTAGCACAGATACGCAGTATTTT
cdr3_aa: CASSIRGPPSTDTQYF

clone_size: .
j_call: TRBJ2-1
v_call: TRBV11-2
cdr3_length: 17
d_call: .
cdr3_nt: TGTGCCAGCAGGGACCCGAAGGGGGGCAGCTCCTACAATGAGCAGTTCTTC
cdr3_aa: CASRDPKGGSSYNEQFF

clone_size: .
j_call: TRBJ2-3
v_call: TRBV11-2
cdr3_length: 16
d_call: TRBD1
cdr3_nt: TGTGCCAGCAGCCCCAAGACAGGGGAGAGGGCAGATACGCAGTATTTT
cdr3_aa: CASSPKTGERADTQYF

clone_size: .
j_call: TRBJ2-7
v_call: TRBV19
cdr3_length: 14
d_call: .
cdr3_nt: TGTGCCAGTAGTCCTCCGGGGACACAGGACGAGCAGTACTTC
cdr3_aa: CASSPPGTQDEQYF